This TCR beta chain was recovered during a study of blood T cell repertoires in COVID-19. Study-level background: From T cells, B-cell-depleted T cells, or PBMCs came the material, which was cDNA or gDNA.

Those who participated ranged in age from about 18 to 95 years and resided in approximately 23 US areas. The germline gives CDR1 LNHNV, CDR2 YYDKDF (reference sequence). V shed 0 bases, J shed 8 bases, and the junction held 12 bases outside the gene matches. The CDR3 consists of 16 residues. Repertoires were generated with immunoSEQ multiplex PCR, while TCRdb's copy carries only in-frame clones and drops some. The sample consists of about 160,000 clones, 65% to 85% of them appearing once. Sample: PBMCs or T cells enriched from blood (not recorded which). The source is a man aged 35 to 55 who had recovered from COVID-19. The V and J genes are TRBV15 and TRBJ1-2; 7 bases align to TRBD1. CDR3: CATSREGRVQGGGYTF. CDR3 nucleotides: TGTGCCACCAGCAGAGAGGGGCGGGTTCAGGGGGGCGGCTACACCTTC.